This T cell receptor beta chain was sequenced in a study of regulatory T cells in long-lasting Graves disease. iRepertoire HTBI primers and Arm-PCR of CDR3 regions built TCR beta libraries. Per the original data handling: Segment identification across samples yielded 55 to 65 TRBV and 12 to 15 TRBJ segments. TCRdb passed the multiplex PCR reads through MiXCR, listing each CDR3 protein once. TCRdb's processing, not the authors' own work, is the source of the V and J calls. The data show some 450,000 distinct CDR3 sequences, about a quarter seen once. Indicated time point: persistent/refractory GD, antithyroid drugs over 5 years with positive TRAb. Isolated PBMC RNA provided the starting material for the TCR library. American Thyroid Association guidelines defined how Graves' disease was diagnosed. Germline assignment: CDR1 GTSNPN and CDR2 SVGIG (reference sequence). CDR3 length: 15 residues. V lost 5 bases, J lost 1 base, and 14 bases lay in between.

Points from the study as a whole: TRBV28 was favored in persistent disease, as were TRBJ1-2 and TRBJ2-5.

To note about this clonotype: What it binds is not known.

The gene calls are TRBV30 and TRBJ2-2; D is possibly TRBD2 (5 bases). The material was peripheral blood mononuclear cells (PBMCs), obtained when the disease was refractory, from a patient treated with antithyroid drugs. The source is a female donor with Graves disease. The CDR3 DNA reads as TGTGCCTGGGCCTCGGGAAATTGGAACACCGGGGAGCTGTTTTTT. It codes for CAWASGNWNTGELFF.